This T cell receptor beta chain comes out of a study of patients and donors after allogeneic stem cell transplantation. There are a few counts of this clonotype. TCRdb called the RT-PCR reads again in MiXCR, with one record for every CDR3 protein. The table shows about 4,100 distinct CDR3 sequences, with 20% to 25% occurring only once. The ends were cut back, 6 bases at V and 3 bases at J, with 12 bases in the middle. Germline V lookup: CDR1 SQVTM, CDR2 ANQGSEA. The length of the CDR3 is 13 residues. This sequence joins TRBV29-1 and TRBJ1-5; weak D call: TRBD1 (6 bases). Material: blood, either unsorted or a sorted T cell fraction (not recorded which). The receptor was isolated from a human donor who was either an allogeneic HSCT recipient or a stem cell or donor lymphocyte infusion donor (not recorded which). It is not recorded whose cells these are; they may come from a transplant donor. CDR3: CSVRDNFNQPQHF. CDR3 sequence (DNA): TGCAGCGTCCGGGACAACTTCAATCAGCCCCAGCATTTT.